The 20 T cell receptor beta chains below were found in one sample sequenced in a study of breast tumors, draining lymph nodes, adjacent tissues. Axillary draining lymph nodes of breast cancer patients supplied the node samples. MiXCR, run by TCRdb on the multiplex PCR reads, gives a single entry per CDR3 protein. The sample lists some 140,000 distinct CDR3 sequences, 20% to 25% occurring once. The sample consisted of axillary lymph node tissue. These receptors all stem from a female donor with breast cancer. Some clones in this sample may be carry-over from other donors' samples.

The chain employs TRBV3-1 and TRBJ1-5; possibly TRBD1 for D (5 bases). Trimming cost V 0 bases and J 3 bases, with 9 bases left between them. CDR1 LGHDT and CDR2 YNNKEL come from the germline V gene (reference sequence). The CDR3 runs 15 residues. The CDR3 sequence: CASSQEGGTNQPQHF. CDR3 nucleotide sequence: TGTGCCAGCAGCCAAGAGGGGGGAACCAATCAGCCCCAGCATTTT.

This clonotype appeared many times. This chain uses TRBV12-3 or TRBV12-4 with TRBJ2-5, with D unclear. Trimming pared 3 bases from V and 4 bases from J, leaving 6 bases between. The CDR3 is made up of 12 amino acids. CDR3 residues: CASSLVGETQYF. CDR3 sequence (DNA): TGTGCCAGCAGTTTGGTTGGAGAGACCCAGTACTTC.

In its sample, this clonotype was seen many times. The chain couples TRBV2 to TRBJ2-2; 8 bases align to TRBD1. This CDR3 is built from 15 residues. Germline lookup yields CDR1 SNHLY and CDR2 FYNNEI. Germline trimming cut 4 bases from V and 5 bases from J; bases unmatched to any gene: 6. The CDR3 loop reads CASSVQGAWTGELFF. CDR3 DNA sequence: TGTGCCAGCAGTGTGCAGGGGGCCTGGACCGGGGAGCTGTTTTTT.

In its sample, this clonotype was seen many times. J is TRBJ2-1 and V is TRBV24-1, with 10 bases identical to TRBD2. V shed 5 bases, J shed 9 bases, and the junction held 6 bases outside the gene matches. From germline, CDR1 is KGHDR and CDR2 SFDVKD. There are 14 residues in the CDR3. CDR3 loop: CATSGLAGVSEQFF. As DNA, the CDR3 is TGTGCCACCAGTGGGCTAGCGGGAGTCAGTGAGCAGTTCTTC.

This clonotype was recorded many times. CDR3: CASTQPPGITGANVLTF. CDR3 coding DNA: TGTGCCAGTACCCAACCCCCCGGGATCACTGGGGCCAACGTCCTGACTTTC. V and J are TRBV19 and TRBJ2-6, with D tentatively TRBD2 (5 bases). Trimming took off 7 bases at V and 2 bases at J, with 18 bases between the two ends. Germline-derived CDR1 and CDR2 are LNHDA and SQIVND (reference sequence). This CDR3 is 17 amino acids long.

In its sample, this clonotype was seen many times. The V and J genes are TRBV20-1 and TRBJ2-1; D unresolved. V was shortened by 3 bases and J by 0 bases, with 15 bases between the two germline ends. Looked up from germline, CDR1 is DFQATT and CDR2 is SNEGSKA (reference sequence). The CDR3 runs 16 residues. This chain's CDR3 is CSASWSDVGSYNEQFF. CDR3 DNA: TGCAGTGCTAGTTGGTCAGACGTAGGCTCCTACAATGAGCAGTTCTTC.

Ten or more counts support this clonotype. This chain links TRBV29-1 with TRBJ2-3, with 16 bases that match TRBD2. From germline, CDR1 is SQVTM and CDR2 ANQGSEA. The CDR3 runs 18 residues. V shed 7 bases, J shed 4 bases, and the junction held 14 bases outside the gene matches. The CDR3 DNA reads TGCAGCGCCCGACTCCCCGGGACTAGCGGGAGGGCATCAGATACGCAGTATTTT. It encodes CSARLPGTSGRASDTQYF.

This clonotype was found a few times. Mismatch with germline at one junction end may stem from a read error. The genes are TRBV15 and TRBJ2-7; D might be TRBD1 or TRBD2, each matching 5 bases. CDR3 length: 15 residues. Per the germline V gene, CDR1 is LNHNV and CDR2 is YYDKDF (reference sequence). The CDR3 sequence: CATSRAGGSSYEQHF. The CDR3 bases are TGTGCCACCAGCAGAGCTGGGGGTAGTTCCTACGAGCAGCACTTC.

This clonotype was seen more than once but under ten times. V usage is TRBV14 and J usage is TRBJ2-2; a possible D gene is TRBD1 (5 bases). The V end was cut by 2 bases, the J end by 4 bases, with 17 bases between. The CDR3 has 17 amino acids. Germline CDR1 and CDR2: SGHDN and FVKESK. The CDR3 sequence: CASSQNSGRAGTGELFF. CDR3 in DNA: TGTGCCAGCAGCCAAAATTCGGGCAGGGCCGGCACCGGGGAGCTGTTTTTT.

Concerning this clonotype itself: A much larger clone differs from this one at a single base, so this may be a read error. This sequence joins TRBV28 and TRBJ1-6; unclear D gene. This CDR3 is built from 12 residues. From germline, CDR1 is MDHEN and CDR2 SYDVKM. CDR3 bases: TGTGCCAGCAGTTTAAGGGATTCACCCCTCCGCTTT. Amino acid sequence: CASSLRDSPLRF.

This clonotype showed up many times. The genes are TRBV10-3 and TRBJ1-2, with D unclear. Trimming removed 4 bases at V and 6 bases at J, with 12 bases between. Germline V gene sequence: CDR1 ENHRY, CDR2 SYGVKD. This CDR3 comprises 13 residues. CDR3 region: CAISGQPRDGYTF. CDR3 nucleotides: TGTGCCATCAGTGGGCAACCTCGGGATGGCTACACCTTC.

This clonotype was observed many times. The V gene is TRBV12-5, the J gene TRBJ2-5; TRBD1 agrees at 8 bases. CDR3 length: 14 residues. The germline V gene encodes CDR1 LGHNT and CDR2 FRNRAP. With 6 bases clipped from V and 5 bases from J, the junction kept 8 bases outside the gene matches. The CDR3 here is CASGAGQGLETQYF. The CDR3 DNA is TGTGCTAGTGGCGCCGGACAGGGTTTGGAGACCCAGTACTTC.

This clonotype was counted at least ten times. V and J are TRBV5-4 and TRBJ2-1; D is unclear. The V gene's germline CDR1 is SGHNT and CDR2 YYREEE (reference sequence). The CDR3 runs 14 residues. V was clipped by 1 base and J by 6 bases, with 11 bases between them. The CDR3 DNA follows: TGTGCCAGCAGCTTGCGGCTACCAGGCAATGAGCAGTTCTTC. Translating it yields CASSLRLPGNEQFF.

This clonotype has at least ten counts. The chain recombines TRBV20-1 with TRBJ1-2, with 9 positions matching TRBD1. The CDR3 consists of 13 residues. After removal of 6 bases from V and 7 bases from J, the junction contained 9 bases not matched to a gene. Germline V gives CDR1 DFQATT, CDR2 SNEGSKA (reference sequence). CDR3 sequence reads: CSAVPGQGRGYTF. In DNA, the CDR3 is TGCAGTGCCGTTCCGGGACAGGGTCGTGGCTACACCTTC.

At least ten counts were recorded for this clonotype. The chain links TRBV7-8 to TRBJ2-3; no clear D gene. The V gene's germline CDR1 is SGHVS and CDR2 FQNEAQ. Trimming took off 1 base at V and 0 bases at J, with 11 bases between the two ends. The length of the CDR3 is 16 residues. The CDR3 DNA reads TGTGCCAGCAGCTTAGATGGCCCTTCTAGCACAGATACGCAGTATTTT. It yields the protein CASSLDGPSSTDTQYF. The complete variable domain, with remaining parts taken from reference TRBV7-8 and TRBJ2-3, reads GAGVSQSPRYKVAKRGQDVALRCDPISGHVSLFWYQQALGQGPEFLTYFQNEAQLDKSGLPSDRFFAERPEGSVSTLKIQRTQQEDSAVYLCASSLDGPSSTDTQYFGPGTRLTVL.

This clonotype showed up many times. The V call is TRBV5-1, the J call TRBJ1-4; 8 bases are shared with TRBD1. CDR1 is SGHRS and CDR2 is YFSETQ in the germline V gene. The length of the CDR3 is 15 residues. Germline trimming cut 4 bases from V and 3 bases from J; bases unmatched to any gene: 5. The CDR3 region has the DNA TGCGCCAGCAGCCAGGGGGCGATAGCTAATGAAAAACTGTTTTTT. Its translation: CASSQGAIANEKLFF. The whole variable domain, filled in from reference TRBV5-1 and TRBJ1-4, reads KAGVTQTPRYLIKTRGQQVTLSCSPISGHRSVSWYQQTPGQGLQFLFEYFSETQRNKGNFPGRFSGRQFSNSRSEMNVSTLELGDSALYLCASSQGAIANEKLFFGSGTQLSVL.

This clonotype has only a few counts. The rearrangement joins TRBV3-1 to TRBJ1-1; 7 nucleotides match TRBD1. With 4 bases clipped from V and 2 bases from J, the junction kept 4 bases outside the gene matches. This CDR3 region has 14 residues. From germline, CDR1 is LGHDT and CDR2 YNNKEL (reference sequence). In nucleotides, the CDR3 is TGTGCCAGCAGCCCTCGACAGGGCAACACTGAAGCTTTCTTT. Translating it yields CASSPRQGNTEAFF.

There are many counts of this clonotype. This rearrangement joins TRBV15 to TRBJ1-5, with D maybe TRBD1 (5 bases). Trimming took 0 bases from V and 1 from J, leaving 10 bases between them. The CDR3 contains 16 residues. Germline CDR1 reads LNHNV; CDR2 reads YYDKDF (reference sequence). Here the CDR3 DNA reads TGTGCCACCAGCAGAGAAAGGGGTAGGAGCAATCAGCCCCAGCATTTT. This encodes CATSRERGRSNQPQHF.

This clonotype was detected many times. The J gene is TRBJ2-1, the V gene TRBV10-2; 15 bases agree with TRBD2. The CDR3 loop spans 18 amino acids. The V gene's germline CDR1 is WSHSY and CDR2 SAAADI. The trim removed 6 bases at V and 0 bases at J, leaving 6 bases unmatched. The CDR3 loop is CASRGTSGGPSSYNEQFF. The CDR3 DNA reads as TGCGCCAGCAGGGGGACTAGCGGGGGGCCTAGCTCCTACAATGAGCAGTTCTTC.

Concerning this clonotype itself: At one end, the junction sequence differs from germline, possibly due to a read error. The chain joins TRBV20-1 to TRBJ2-7, with D unresolved. Germline lookup yields CDR1 DFQATT and CDR2 SNEGSKA (reference sequence). The CDR3 contains 13 residues. CDR3 protein: CSARIGSAYGQYF. In DNA form, the CDR3 reads TGCAGTGCTAGAATAGGGTCAGCATACGGGCAGTACTTC.